These 17 T cell receptor beta chains share one sample of origin, sequenced in a study of blood T cell repertoires in COVID-19. Here immunoSEQ multiplex PCR was the method, and the copy in TCRdb shows in-frame clones only, minus some. The sample shows some 200,000 clones, approximately 84% of them seen only once. The specimen sequenced was peripheral blood. These receptors originate from a human donor with acute or convalescent COVID-19. The donor label of this sample is uncertain.

Only a few counts were recorded for this clone. CDR3 in amino acids: CASSLGASSEQYF. For the CDR3, the DNA is TGTGCCAGCAGTTTGGGGGCTAGCAGCGAGCAGTACTTC. The gene calls are TRBV27 and TRBJ2-7; perhaps TRBD1 as D (6 bases). The V gene lost 3 bases and the J gene lost 6 bases, with 12 bases spanning the gap. From germline, CDR1 is MNHEY and CDR2 SMNVEV (reference sequence). This CDR3 comprises 13 residues.

V is TRBV19 and J is TRBJ2-3; 9 bases align to TRBD1. The CDR3 contains 15 residues. J gave up 4 bases and V 3 bases, and 5 bases lay outside the gene matches. Germline values: CDR1 LNHDA, CDR2 SQIVND (reference sequence). CDR3 in amino acids: CASSITGGRADTQYF. The CDR3 nucleotides read TGTGCCAGTAGTATTACAGGGGGCCGAGCAGATACGCAGTATTTT.

This sequence joins TRBV6-5 and TRBJ2-2; a weak D match, TRBD2 (6 bases). Germline CDR1 MNHEY, CDR2 SVGAGI. With 5 bases removed from V and 6 bases from J, the gap between germline ends came to 16 bases. The CDR3 totals 15 residues. The DNA of the CDR3 is TGTGCCAGCAGTCTCGGGAGTAAGATATCCGGGGAGCTGTTTTTT. It encodes CASSLGSKISGELFF.

The chain has TRBV27 and TRBJ2-1; 8 bases match TRBD1. The germline gives CDR1 MNHEY, CDR2 SMNVEV (reference sequence). V trimming: 6 bases; J trimming: 7 bases; junction bases outside the gene matches: 8. The CDR3 has 14 amino acids. The CDR3 nucleotides read TGTGCCAGCAGCCTTGGACAGGGCGGGAATGAGCAGTTCTTC. Its protein product is CASSLGQGGNEQFF.

This clone was counted a few times. V usage is TRBV19 and J usage is TRBJ2-7; the D is unclear. The germline gives CDR1 LNHDA, CDR2 SQIVND (reference sequence). V was shortened by 3 bases and J by 2 bases, with 14 bases between the two germline ends. CDR3 length: 15 residues. CDR3 region: CASSIDRVFPYEQYF. CDR3 bases: TGTGCCAGTAGTATCGACCGGGTCTTCCCCTACGAGCAGTACTTC.

CDR3 protein: CASSLGAVTYEQYF. Written as DNA, the CDR3 is TGTGCCAGCAGCTTGGGTGCGGTAACCTACGAGCAGTACTTC. The V and J genes are TRBV5-8 and TRBJ2-7; no firm D call. Trimming cost V 0 bases and J 2 bases, with 9 bases left between them. Germline-derived CDR1 and CDR2 are SGHTS and YDEGEE. CDR3 length equals 14 residues.

CDR3 sequence reads: CASSPLSGNTEAFF. As DNA, the CDR3 is TGTGCCAGCTCACCTCTTTCCGGGAACACTGAAGCTTTCTTT. This sequence joins TRBV18 and TRBJ1-1; D gene ambiguous. V was cut by 3 bases and J by 1 base, with 9 bases left in between. Germline CDR1 and CDR2: KGHSH and LQKENI. CDR3 size: 14 residues. Together with reference TRBV18 and TRBJ1-1, the CDR3 gives the full variable domain: NAGVMQNPRHLVRRRGQEARLRCSPMKGHSHVYWYRQLPEEGLKFMVYLQKENIIDESGMPKERFSAEFPKEGPSILRIQQVVRGDSAAYFCASSPLSGNTEAFFGQGTRLTVV.

The chain employs TRBV18 and TRBJ1-2; D gene ambiguous. The CDR3 is 15 amino acids. Between the trimmed V and J ends, which lost 0 bases and 4 bases, there was a span of 12 bases. Germline CDR1 and CDR2: KGHSH and LQKENI. The CDR3 here is CASSPPEGGIYGYTF. In DNA form, the CDR3 reads TGTGCCAGCTCACCACCTGAAGGAGGAATCTATGGCTACACCTTC. Variable domain in full (rest from reference TRBV18 and TRBJ1-2): NAGVMQNPRHLVRRRGQEARLRCSPMKGHSHVYWYRQLPEEGLKFMVYLQKENIIDESGMPKERFSAEFPKEGPSILRIQQVVRGDSAAYFCASSPPEGGIYGYTFGSGTRLTVV.

J is TRBJ2-5 and V is TRBV5-1; D is ambiguous. Germline-derived CDR1 and CDR2 are SGHRS and YFSETQ. V was trimmed by 0 bases and J by 3 bases, leaving 9 bases between them. The CDR3 runs to 14 residues. CDR3 sequence: CASSLVMAKETQYF. CDR3 nucleotides: TGCGCCAGCAGCTTGGTAATGGCAAAAGAGACCCAGTACTTC. Complete variable domain (other parts from reference TRBV5-1 and TRBJ2-5): KAGVTQTPRYLIKTRGQQVTLSCSPISGHRSVSWYQQTPGQGLQFLFEYFSETQRNKGNFPGRFSGRQFSNSRSEMNVSTLELGDSALYLCASSLVMAKETQYFGPGTRLLVL.

J is TRBJ2-2 and V is TRBV3-1 (or the pseudogene TRBV3-2), with TRBD2 matching 10 bases. This CDR3 region has 16 residues. J lost 6 bases, V lost 4 bases, and 8 bases had no gene match. The germline CDR1 and CDR2 sequences are LGHDT and YNNKEL (reference sequence). CDR3: CASSLASGRGAGELFF. The CDR3 DNA is TGTGCCAGCAGCCTCGCTAGCGGGAGAGGGGCCGGGGAGCTGTTTTTT.

CDR3 region: CASSPPKGAGETQYF. CDR3 in DNA: TGTGCCAGCTCACCACCGAAAGGGGCCGGAGAGACCCAGTACTTC. V usage is TRBV18 and J usage is TRBJ2-5; possible D gene TRBD1, 5 bases. The CDR3 has 15 amino acids. Germline CDR1 and CDR2: KGHSH and LQKENI. Between the trimmed V and J ends, which lost 0 bases and 4 bases, there was a span of 12 bases.

The V and J genes are TRBV30 and TRBJ1-1; 9 bases line up with TRBD1. V shed 7 bases, J shed 9 bases, and the junction held 12 bases outside the gene matches. Germline CDR1 GTSNPN, CDR2 SVGIG (reference sequence). This CDR3 region has 13 residues. CDR3 DNA sequence: TGTGCCTCGAAACAAGAGACAGGGGGGAAAGCTTTCTTT. Its protein is CASKQETGGKAFF. Variable domain in full (rest from reference TRBV30 and TRBJ1-1): SQTIHQWPATLVQPVGSPLSLECTVEGTSNPNLYWYRQAAGRGLQLLFYSVGIGQISSEVPQNLSASRPQDRQFILSSKKLLLSDSGFYLCASKQETGGKAFFGQGTRLTVV.

The chain links TRBV5-1 to TRBJ1-4, with D perhaps matching TRBD1 (5 bases). Germline V gene data show CDR1 as SGHRS and CDR2 as YFSETQ. Trimming took 0 bases from V and 2 from J, leaving 11 bases between them. The CDR3 is made up of 16 amino acids. The CDR3 sequence is CASSLAGGTTNEKLFF. In DNA form, the CDR3 reads TGCGCCAGCAGCTTGGCCGGGGGGACCACTAATGAAAAACTGTTTTTT. Combining the CDR3 with reference TRBV5-1 and TRBJ1-4 gives the whole variable domain KAGVTQTPRYLIKTRGQQVTLSCSPISGHRSVSWYQQTPGQGLQFLFEYFSETQRNKGNFPGRFSGRQFSNSRSEMNVSTLELGDSALYLCASSLAGGTTNEKLFFGSGTQLSVL.

The CDR3 nucleotides read TGTGCCAGTAGTGCCCAACTAGCTGGGAGGAATGAGCAGTTCTTC. This gives the protein CASSAQLAGRNEQFF. The chain employs TRBV19 and TRBJ2-1; a possible D gene is TRBD2 (6 bases). The CDR3 spans 15 residues. Germline CDR1 is LNHDA and CDR2 is SQIVND (reference sequence). V lost 5 bases to trimming and J lost 7 bases, with 18 bases between them.

V usage is TRBV6-5 and J usage is TRBJ1-2; TRBD1 agrees at 7 bases. The J segment lost 4 bases and the V segment lost 5 bases, leaving 10 bases of the junction unmatched. CDR1 is MNHEY and CDR2 is SVGAGI in the germline V gene. The CDR3 has 15 amino acids. The CDR3 DNA reads TGTGCCAGCAGTCGGAGACAGGGCGGTGGCTATGGCTACACCTTC. Protein product: CASSRRQGGGYGYTF.

This sequence joins TRBV27 and TRBJ2-2; 7 nucleotides line up with TRBD2. V shed 8 bases, J shed 3 bases, and the junction held 18 bases outside the gene matches. The CDR3 has 18 amino acids. Germline V gene data show CDR1 as MNHEY and CDR2 as SMNVEV (reference sequence). CDR3 region: CASSRSIPSGLYTGELFF. CDR3 nucleotides: TGTGCCAGCTCCAGGTCCATCCCTAGCGGCCTCTACACCGGGGAGCTGTTTTTT.

This clone was picked up one time. The gene calls are TRBV9 and TRBJ2-1, with 11 bases that match TRBD2. J was trimmed by 9 bases and V by 0 bases; bases with no gene match: 5. The CDR3 extends over 15 amino acids. Germline CDR1 SGDLS, CDR2 YYNGEE. The CDR3 DNA reads as TGTGCCAGCAGCGTAGTAGCGGGGGGGGTTGGTGAGCAGTTCTTC. Its protein is CASSVVAGGVGEQFF.